The 21 T cell receptor beta chains in this list originate from one sample, sequenced in a study of blood T cell repertoires in COVID-19. The protocol was immunoSEQ multiplex PCR, while the TCRdb copy is restricted to in-frame clones and leaves out a portion. The top ten hold less than 2.5% of the sample, which has 100,000 to 150,000 clones, approximately 90% seen once. Sequencing was carried out using peripheral blood. The receptor source for this set is a woman aged 50 to 60 with acute or convalescent COVID-19.

This clone was picked up one time. The rearrangement links TRBV7-3 to TRBJ2-2; possible D gene TRBD1, 6 bases. The germline V gene has CDR1 SGHTA and CDR2 FQGTGA. The CDR3 has 17 amino acids. Trimming took 1 base from V and 0 from J, leaving 12 bases between them. This chain's CDR3 is CASSLNPGQANTGELFF. CDR3 bases: TGTGCCAGCAGCTTAAACCCGGGACAAGCGAACACCGGGGAGCTGTTTTTT.

This chain joins TRBV5-5 and TRBJ1-1; TRBD1 agrees at 8 bases. Germline CDR1 is SGHKS and CDR2 is YYEKEE (reference sequence). CDR3 size: 15 residues. V was pared by 1 base and J by 2 bases, with 4 bases of the junction left unmatched. The CDR3 loop is CASSLNRGSNTEAFF. CDR3 DNA: TGTGCCAGCAGCTTGAACAGGGGGAGCAACACTGAAGCTTTCTTT. The full variable domain, rest sourced from reference TRBV5-5 and TRBJ1-1, is DAGVTQSPTHLIKTRGQQVTLRCSPISGHKSVSWYQQVLGQGPQFIFQYYEKEERGRGNFPDRFSARQFPNYSSELNVNALLLGDSALYLCASSLNRGSNTEAFFGQGTRLTVV.

This sequence joins TRBV11-2 and TRBJ1-1; 9 nucleotides match TRBD1. The trim removed 0 bases at V and 0 bases at J, leaving 8 bases unmatched. This CDR3 comprises 18 residues. Germline CDR1 and CDR2: SGHAT and FQNNGV. CDR3 protein: CASSLEQGAAYMNTEAFF. CDR3 DNA: TGTGCCAGCAGCTTAGAACAGGGGGCAGCTTATATGAACACTGAAGCTTTCTTT. The full variable domain, completed using reference TRBV11-2 and TRBJ1-1, is EAGVAQSPRYKIIEKRQSVAFWCNPISGHATLYWYQQILGQGPKLLIQFQNNGVVDDSQLPKDRFSAERLKGVDSTLKIQPAKLEDSAVYLCASSLEQGAAYMNTEAFFGQGTRLTVV.

The chain combines TRBV10-2 with TRBJ2-1; D is perhaps TRBD2 (6 bases). The CDR3 is 16 amino acids. Between the trimmed V and J ends, which lost 7 bases and 0 bases, there was a span of 16 bases. Germline CDR1 WSHSY, CDR2 SAAADI. The CDR3 loop reads CASTTPGGASYNEQFF. For the CDR3, the DNA is TGCGCCAGCACCACCCCCGGCGGGGCCTCCTACAATGAGCAGTTCTTC.

The chain recombines TRBV3-1 (or the pseudogene TRBV3-2) with TRBJ2-1, with 13 bases that match TRBD2. The CDR3 is 14 amino acids. Losses at the gene ends were 3 bases for V and 8 bases for J; bases not matched to a gene: 1. From germline, CDR1 is LGHDT and CDR2 YNNKEL (reference sequence). The CDR3 bases are TGTGCCAGCAGCCACACTAGCGGGGGGGATGAGCAGTTCTTC. It translates to CASSHTSGGDEQFF.

This sequence joins TRBV6-6 and TRBJ2-5, with 10 bases matching TRBD2. This CDR3 region has 15 residues. Germline CDR1 and CDR2: MNHNY and SVGAGI (reference sequence). V shed 2 bases and J 4 bases; nucleotides not matched to a gene: 4. The CDR3: CASSYGPSGGETQYF. CDR3 nucleotide sequence: TGTGCCAGCAGTTACGGCCCTAGCGGGGGAGAGACCCAGTACTTC.

The chain is built from TRBV11-2 and TRBJ1-1; the D is unclear. Deletions cut 1 base from V and 7 bases from J, with 13 bases between. The CDR3 length is 14 residues. The germline V gene has CDR1 SGHAT and CDR2 FQNNGV. Here the CDR3 reads CASSLGAGDFEAFF. CDR3 bases: TGTGCCAGCAGCTTAGGGGCCGGGGATTTTGAAGCTTTCTTT.

The chain recombines TRBV6-6 with TRBJ1-4, with D possibly matching TRBD1 (6 bases). The CDR3 is 15 amino acids. The V end was cut by 3 bases, the J end by 0 bases, with 8 bases between. Germline CDR1 and CDR2: MNHNY and SVGAGI (reference sequence). CDR3 DNA: TGTGCCAGCAGTTATGGGGGCGCAACTAATGAAAAACTGTTTTTT. Protein sequence: CASSYGGATNEKLFF.

This chain uses TRBV6-6 with TRBJ2-6; D is perhaps TRBD1 (6 bases). The CDR3 has 21 amino acids. CDR1 and CDR2 (germline): MNHNY, SVGAGI (reference sequence). Between the trimmed V and J ends, which lost 5 bases and 0 bases, there was a span of 26 bases. CDR3 in DNA: TGTGCCAGCAGTCGGACAGCTAACCCCCCCTTTCCCGTCTCTGGGGCCAACGTCCTGACTTTC. It encodes CASSRTANPPFPVSGANVLTF.

CDR3 amino acids: CASSFGTEAFF. For the CDR3, the DNA is TGCGCCAGCAGCTTCGGCACTGAAGCTTTCTTT. The chain joins TRBV5-1 to TRBJ1-1; unclear D gene. Per germline, CDR1 SGHRS and CDR2 YFSETQ. The V end lost 2 bases, the J end lost 4 bases, and 3 bases lay between the germline ends. The CDR3 loop spans 11 amino acids.

J is TRBJ2-7 and V is TRBV10-1, with D hard to call. The CDR3 has 14 amino acids. With 0 bases removed from V and 7 bases from J, the gap between germline ends came to 13 bases. Germline V gives CDR1 WNHNN, CDR2 SYGVQD (reference sequence). CDR3 nucleotide sequence: TGCGCCAGCAGTGAGTCTGACCGACCCAGGGAGCAGTACTTC. The encoded protein is CASSESDRPREQYF.

This sequence joins TRBV30 and TRBJ2-1, with 9 bases aligning to TRBD2. This CDR3 contains 13 residues. The germline V gene encodes CDR1 GTSNPN and CDR2 SVGIG (reference sequence). Trimming took 8 bases from V and 8 from J; bases not matched to a gene: 10. CDR3 protein: CARSGSVRDEQFF. As DNA, the CDR3 is TGTGCCCGTAGCGGGAGCGTACGGGATGAGCAGTTCTTC.

The V gene is TRBV18, the J gene TRBJ1-1; perhaps TRBD1 as D (5 bases). The CDR3 extends over 14 amino acids. Germline V gene lookup returns CDR1 KGHSH and CDR2 LQKENI. Deletions cut 3 bases from V and 0 bases from J, with 8 bases between. Here the CDR3 reads CASSPGGVNTEAFF. The CDR3 bases are TGTGCCAGCTCACCGGGAGGGGTGAACACTGAAGCTTTCTTT. Complete variable domain (other parts from reference TRBV18 and TRBJ1-1): NAGVMQNPRHLVRRRGQEARLRCSPMKGHSHVYWYRQLPEEGLKFMVYLQKENIIDESGMPKERFSAEFPKEGPSILRIQQVVRGDSAAYFCASSPGGVNTEAFFGQGTRLTVV.

This clone has more than one count but fewer than ten. The chain recombines TRBV14 with TRBJ2-5; no firm D call. CDR1 SGHDN and CDR2 FVKESK come from the germline V gene. V was clipped by 1 base and J by 5 bases, with 5 bases between them. The CDR3 is 12 residues long. The CDR3 protein is CASSQGAETQYF. As DNA, the CDR3 is TGTGCCAGCAGCCAAGGGGCGGAGACCCAGTACTTC. Full variable domain (missing parts from reference TRBV14 and TRBJ2-5): EAGVTQFPSHSVIEKGQTVTLRCDPISGHDNLYWYRRVMGKEIKFLLHFVKESKQDESGMPNNRFLAERTGGTYSTLKVQPAELEDSGVYFCASSQGAETQYFGPGTRLLVL.

The chain is built from TRBV6-2 or TRBV6-3 and TRBJ2-1; 7 bases match TRBD2. This CDR3 contains 15 residues. CDR1 and CDR2 (germline): MNHEY, SVGEGT. The V segment lost 6 bases and the J segment 2 bases; nucleotides outside the gene matches: 7. This CDR3 reads CASSTRLAPYNEQFF. DNA for the CDR3: TGTGCCAGCAGCACTCGACTAGCCCCCTACAATGAGCAGTTCTTC.

This clone was found a few times. V and J are TRBV19 and TRBJ1-5, with D maybe TRBD1 (6 bases). The CDR3 contains 15 residues. Germline V gives CDR1 LNHDA, CDR2 SQIVND (reference sequence). V shed 6 bases and J shed 4 bases, with 16 bases lying between them. The CDR3 loop is CASRLGGGGNQPQHF. CDR3 DNA sequence: TGTGCCAGTAGGCTAGGGGGTGGGGGAAATCAGCCCCAGCATTTT.

CDR3 sequence: CASEREGLGTQYF. CDR3 nucleotides: TGTGCCAGCGAGCGGGAGGGCCTAGGTACGCAGTATTTT. The rearrangement joins TRBV6-5 to TRBJ2-3, with 10 bases fitting TRBD2. With V trimmed by 8 bases and J by 8 bases, 7 bases remained unmatched. Germline V CDR1 and CDR2: MNHEY, SVGAGI. CDR3 length: 13 amino acids.

The rearrangement links TRBV19 to TRBJ1-4; perhaps TRBD1 as D (6 bases). The CDR3 is made up of 14 amino acids. Trimming left V 3 bases short and J 8 bases short, with 13 bases between. Germline loops: CDR1 LNHDA, CDR2 SQIVND (reference sequence). CDR3 DNA: TGTGCCAGTAGTATTACAGGGTCTAGAGAAAAACTGTTTTTT. This translates into CASSITGSREKLFF.

The chain links TRBV23-1 to TRBJ1-1; no reliable D call. TRBV23-1 is labeled an ORF, and its function is uncertain. V lost 0 bases and J lost 4, with 15 bases in between. The CDR3 is 16 residues long. The CDR3 nucleotides are TGCGCCAGCAGTCAATCGAGCCGAGGCGGTGGCACTGAAGCTTTCTTT. Protein sequence: CASSQSSRGGGTEAFF.

This chain joins TRBV12-3 or TRBV12-4 and TRBJ1-1; tentatively, D is TRBD1 (5 bases). Trimming took 10 bases from V and 2 from J, leaving 14 bases between them. CDR3 length equals 13 residues. The chain's CDR3 is CATRSTGNTEAFF. The CDR3 coding sequence is TGTGCCACCCGATCCACAGGAAACACTGAAGCTTTCTTT.

The chain recombines TRBV18 with TRBJ2-1; 8 nucleotides match TRBD2. Germline trimming cut 3 bases from V and 1 base from J; bases unmatched to any gene: 5. CDR3 length: 16 amino acids. CDR1 and CDR2 from the germline V gene are KGHSH and LQKENI. The CDR3 is CASSPAGTRSYNEQFF. In DNA form, the CDR3 reads TGTGCCAGCTCACCGGCCGGGACTAGATCCTACAATGAGCAGTTCTTC. The full variable domain, in which reference TRBV18 and TRBJ2-1 provide the parts outside the CDR3, is NAGVMQNPRHLVRRRGQEARLRCSPMKGHSHVYWYRQLPEEGLKFMVYLQKENIIDESGMPKERFSAEFPKEGPSILRIQQVVRGDSAAYFCASSPAGTRSYNEQFFGPGTRLTVL.